The sequence of this T cell receptor beta chain was determined in a study of T cell repertoires in cytomegalovirus infection. The study's findings and limits: The response measured ex vivo was dominated by TCR beta clonotypes (HLA-C-restricted and CMV-specific).

The junction had 3 bases not matched to a gene; V was cut back by 6 bases and J by 4 bases. The CDR3 is 13 amino acids. CDR1 and CDR2 (germline): SQVTM, ANQGSEA. TCRdb reprocessed the reads via MiXCR and lists one record per CDR3 protein. This sample yields hundreds of thousands of distinct CDR3 sequences, of which around 35% are seen a single time; 17% belongs to the top ten. This clonotype appeared a single time. Its cognate antigen is unknown. The TCR sequence derives from a human donor in good health (CMV status not recorded). Some clones in this sample may be carry-over from other donors' samples. The chain has TRBV29-1 and TRBJ2-1; 10 bases are a match to TRBD2. The material sequenced was cultured PBMCs, taken from culture after CMV antigen stimulation. CDR3: CSVPSGGYNEQFF. The DNA for the CDR3 is TGCAGCGTCCCTAGCGGGGGATACAATGAGCAGTTCTTC.